The 30 T cell receptor beta chains given below trace back to one sample, sequenced in a study of cytomegalovirus exposure and HLA in healthy donors. A multiplex PCR was run with 60 Vbeta primers and 13 Jbeta primers. This table comes from immunoSEQ multiplex PCR, and its TCRdb copy is limited to in-frame clones, with some not included. The sample lists some 150,000 clones, about 71% occurring once. The sequenced sample was PBMCs. Receptor source: a woman in her twenties or thirties in good health and CMV-seronegative.

The V call is TRBV4-3, the J call TRBJ2-1, with no clear D. The CDR3 is made up of 15 amino acids. Germline lookup yields CDR1 LGHNA and CDR2 YSLEER. Trimming left V 3 bases short and J 4 bases short, with 13 bases between. CDR3 bases: TGCGCCAGCAGCCAGGGTACTAACCCTTACAATGAGCAGTTCTTC. It specifies CASSQGTNPYNEQFF.

The V gene is TRBV28, the J gene TRBJ2-7; the D gene is possibly TRBD1 (6 bases). The V gene lost 7 bases and the J gene lost 6 bases, with 16 bases spanning the gap. There are 13 residues in the CDR3. The germline V gene encodes CDR1 MDHEN and CDR2 SYDVKM. The CDR3 loop is CASIDRRSGEQYF. The CDR3 DNA follows: TGTGCCAGCATAGACAGGAGGAGTGGCGAGCAGTACTTC.

This clone was seen a few times. The V and J genes are TRBV19 and TRBJ2-1, with D possibly being TRBD1 (6 bases). Between the trimmed V and J ends, which lost 8 bases and 2 bases, there was a span of 16 bases. CDR1 is LNHDA, CDR2 SQIVND, per germline (reference sequence). The CDR3 has 15 amino acids. In nucleotides, the CDR3 is TGTGCCAGTGGCGACAGGCGCAACCCCTACAATGAGCAGTTCTTC. Translating gives CASGDRRNPYNEQFF.

This rearrangement joins TRBV28 to TRBJ2-7, with a tentative D call TRBD2 (5 bases). Looked up from germline, CDR1 is MDHEN and CDR2 is SYDVKM. The germline V and J ends were trimmed by 5 bases and 5 bases, with 16 bases remaining between them. The CDR3 sequence is 14 residues long. CDR3 region: CASSTPGSAHEQYF. As DNA, the CDR3 is TGTGCCAGCAGTACCCCAGGTAGCGCCCACGAGCAGTACTTC.

The rearrangement joins TRBV7-2 to TRBJ2-3; D remains ambiguous. Between the trimmed V and J ends, which lost 5 bases and 2 bases, there was a span of 5 bases. The CDR3 runs to 12 residues. Germline CDR1 and CDR2: SGHTA and FQGNSA. The DNA of the CDR3 is TGTGCCAGCAGCCCAAACACAGATACGCAGTATTTT. Encoded protein: CASSPNTDTQYF. Full variable domain (remainder filled in from reference TRBV7-2 and TRBJ2-3): GAGVSQSPSNKVTEKGKDVELRCDPISGHTALYWYRQSLGQGLEFLIYFQGNSAPDKSGLPSDRFSAERTGGSVSTLTIQRTQQEDSAVYLCASSPNTDTQYFGPGTRLTVL.

This chain joins TRBV7-8 and TRBJ2-7; D gene uncertain. With 0 bases removed from V and 0 bases from J, the gap between germline ends came to 6 bases. The CDR3 consists of 14 residues. The germline V gene has CDR1 SGHVS and CDR2 FQNEAQ. As DNA, the CDR3 is TGTGCCAGCAGCTTAGCGCAGGACTCCTACGAGCAGTACTTC. This codes for CASSLAQDSYEQYF.

The chain employs TRBV7-9 and TRBJ2-7, with D possibly being TRBD2 (6 bases). Trimming removed 3 bases at V and 3 bases at J, with 12 bases between. The CDR3 totals 14 residues. The germline V gene encodes CDR1 SEHNR and CDR2 FQNEAQ (reference sequence). CDR3: CASSLGLEYYEQYF. CDR3 sequence (DNA): TGTGCCAGCAGCTTGGGACTCGAATACTACGAGCAGTACTTC.

V usage is TRBV6-1 and J usage is TRBJ2-7; D unclear. In germline, CDR1 is MNHNS, CDR2 SASEGT. V lost 3 bases and J lost 2, with 8 bases in between. This CDR3 has 13 amino acids. The CDR3 reads CASSERQPYEQYF. DNA of the CDR3: TGTGCCAGCAGTGAGAGGCAGCCCTACGAGCAGTACTTC.

A note on this clone: The junction shows a germline mismatch at one end, possibly a read error. The rearrangement uses TRBV9 and TRBJ2-1, with 7 bases that match TRBD1. Germline V CDR1 and CDR2: SGDLS, YYNGEE. The CDR3 is 13 amino acids. This chain's CDR3 is CAGSVEQGNEQFF. As DNA, the CDR3 is TGTGCCGGCAGCGTAGAACAGGGGAATGAGCAGTTCTTC.

The chain recombines TRBV15 with TRBJ1-6, with 12 bases aligning to TRBD1. The CDR3 length is 19 residues. Germline V lookup: CDR1 LNHNV, CDR2 YYDKDF (reference sequence). V lost 0 bases and J lost 6; bases outside the gene matches: 9. The CDR3 DNA follows: TGTGCCACCAGCAGAGATCGGGGTGGGACAGGGGGCATTAATTCACCCCTCCACTTT. Translation: CATSRDRGGTGGINSPLHF.

The CDR3 DNA reads as TGTGCCAGCAGCTCCGGGACTCTATCAGAGACCCAGTACTTC. Translation gives CASSSGTLSETQYF. The chain uses TRBV7-2 and TRBJ2-5; the D gene is possibly TRBD2 (6 bases). Germline V gene lookup returns CDR1 SGHTA and CDR2 FQGNSA. Between the trimmed V and J ends, which lost 4 bases and 4 bases, there was a span of 13 bases. The CDR3 length is 14 residues.

This chain links TRBV7-3 with TRBJ1-1; D is possibly TRBD1 (5 bases). V was cut by 3 bases and J by 2 bases, with 13 bases left in between. Germline-derived CDR1 and CDR2 are SGHTA and FQGTGA. The CDR3 contains 15 residues. The CDR3 coding sequence is TGTGCCAGCAGCTTCGGGACGGGGGAAAACACTGAAGCTTTCTTT. This encodes CASSFGTGENTEAFF.

Notes on this clone: The same CDR3 arises from other DNA sequences in this sample as well. The chain uses TRBV25-1 and TRBJ2-5; D is unclear. The CDR3 consists of 15 residues. The V end was cut by 0 bases, the J end by 9 bases, with 17 bases between. The germline gives CDR1 MGHDK, CDR2 SYGVNS. CDR3 sequence (DNA): TGTGCCAGCAGTGAATATGCGATTTCCCGTTCATCCCAGTACTTC. Its translation: CASSEYAISRSSQYF.

The chain links TRBV29-1 to TRBJ1-2; a possible D gene is TRBD1 (6 bases). CDR1 SQVTM and CDR2 ANQGSEA come from the germline V gene. Deletions cut 4 bases from V and 6 bases from J, with 9 bases between. The CDR3 has 11 residues. The CDR3 region has the DNA TGCAGCGTTGCAGGGGCGGATGGCTACACCTTC. Its protein is CSVAGADGYTF.

The rearrangement links TRBV28 to TRBJ2-3, with D maybe TRBD1 (5 bases). This CDR3 comprises 13 residues. Trimming pared 6 bases from V and 0 bases from J, leaving 7 bases between. The germline CDR1 and CDR2 sequences are MDHEN and SYDVKM. CDR3 amino acids: CASRDTSTDTQYF. Written as DNA, the CDR3 is TGTGCCAGCAGGGACACCAGCACAGATACGCAGTATTTT.

V gene TRBV19 combines with J gene TRBJ2-1, with 7 bases lining up with TRBD2. Per the germline V gene, CDR1 is LNHDA and CDR2 is SQIVND (reference sequence). Germline trimming cut 3 bases from V and 7 bases from J; bases unmatched to any gene: 9. This CDR3 has 15 amino acids. CDR3 in amino acids: CASSMAGESVNEQFF. For the CDR3, the DNA is TGTGCCAGTAGTATGGCGGGAGAATCCGTAAATGAGCAGTTCTTC.

The chain employs TRBV28 and TRBJ2-3, with a tentative D call TRBD2 (5 bases). The CDR3 runs to 14 residues. The germline V gene has CDR1 MDHEN and CDR2 SYDVKM. V was trimmed by 7 bases and J by 0 bases, leaving 11 bases between them. CDR3 protein: CASNSRGSTDTQYF. CDR3 sequence (DNA): TGTGCCAGCAATTCGAGAGGGAGCACAGATACGCAGTATTTT.

This clone was found a few times. The chain carries TRBV7-9 and TRBJ2-3, with 8 bases identical to TRBD2. CDR3 length: 14 residues. CDR1 SEHNR and CDR2 FQNEAQ come from the germline V gene (reference sequence). Trimming cost V 6 bases and J 1 base; bases outside gene matches: 3. CDR3 loop: CASSSTSGTDTQYF. DNA for the CDR3: TGTGCCAGCAGTTCGACTAGCGGCACAGATACGCAGTATTTT. The whole variable domain, remainder taken from reference TRBV7-9 and TRBJ2-3, is DTGVSQNPRHKITKRGQNVTFRCDPISEHNRLYWYRQTLGQGPEFLTYFQNEAQLEKSRLLSDRFSAERPKGSFSTLEIQRTEQGDSAMYLCASSSTSGTDTQYFGPGTRLTVL.

This clone has a single count. One junction end does not reproduce the germline sequence, and a read error may be involved. The V and J genes are TRBV7-9 and TRBJ1-1, with D possibly matching TRBD1 (6 bases). The CDR3 runs to 14 residues. CDR1 and CDR2 from the germline V gene are SEHNR and FQNEAQ (reference sequence). CDR3 protein: CSSSFLPDRHEAFF. The DNA for the CDR3 is TGTTCCAGCAGCTTCCTACCCGACAGGCATGAAGCTTTCTTT.

Only a few counts were recorded for this clone. The V gene is TRBV9, the J gene TRBJ2-5, with 7 bases lining up with TRBD2. V lost 6 bases and J lost 4; bases outside the gene matches: 9. This CDR3 has 14 residues. Germline assignment: CDR1 SGDLS and CDR2 YYNGEE. DNA for the CDR3: TGTGCCAGCAACGCGGGGGAAAGGGGAGAGACCCAGTACTTC. Translation: CASNAGERGETQYF.

The chain is built from TRBV6-5 and TRBJ1-2, with no clear D. The CDR3 has 15 amino acids. The germline V gene encodes CDR1 MNHEY and CDR2 SVGAGI. The germline V and J ends were trimmed by 3 bases and 4 bases, with 15 bases remaining between them. The CDR3 sequence: CASSYPQLCSYGYTF. The DNA of the CDR3 is TGTGCCAGCAGTTATCCCCAACTTTGCTCCTATGGCTACACCTTC.

This chain links TRBV6-6 with TRBJ2-5, with D maybe TRBD1 (5 bases). Deletions cut 5 bases from V and 0 bases from J, with 13 bases between. The V gene's germline CDR1 is MNHNY and CDR2 SVGAGI (reference sequence). CDR3 length equals 15 residues. The CDR3 sequence is CASSHGKGYQETQYF. The CDR3 coding sequence is TGTGCCAGCAGTCACGGAAAGGGGTACCAAGAGACCCAGTACTTC.

A few counts support this clone. Different DNA sequences within this sample yield the same CDR3. This rearrangement joins TRBV19 to TRBJ1-5, with a tentative D call TRBD1 (5 bases). V was cut by 4 bases and J by 1 base, with 5 bases left in between. Germline V CDR1 and CDR2: LNHDA, SQIVND (reference sequence). This CDR3 comprises 13 residues. Here the CDR3 DNA reads TGTGCCAGTAGTAGACAGAGCAATCAGCCCCAGCATTTT. It codes for CASSRQSNQPQHF.

This chain links TRBV10-1 with TRBJ2-3, with D possibly being TRBD2 (6 bases). The CDR3 covers 15 residues. Between the trimmed V and J ends, which lost 4 bases and 0 bases, there was a span of 11 bases. Germline V CDR1 and CDR2: WNHNN, SYGVQD (reference sequence). CDR3 loop: CASSACGVSTDTQYF. The CDR3 nucleotides read TGCGCCAGCAGTGCCTGCGGGGTGAGCACAGATACGCAGTATTTT.

A note on this clone: Mismatch with germline at one junction end may stem from a read error. The chain combines TRBV18 with TRBJ2-7, with TRBD1 matching 7 bases. Germline V gene data show CDR1 as KGHSH and CDR2 as LQKENI. The CDR3 is 15 amino acids. CDR3 sequence reads: CASSPQGQISSEQYF. CDR3 DNA: TGTGCCAGCTCACCACAGGGACAGATCTCCTCCGAGCAGTACTTC.

The chain recombines TRBV5-1 with TRBJ1-1; D might be TRBD1 (5 bases). Germline V gene lookup returns CDR1 SGHRS and CDR2 YFSETQ. Between the trimmed V and J ends, which lost 2 bases and 7 bases, there was a span of 18 bases. This CDR3 is 15 amino acids long. As DNA, the CDR3 is TGCGCCAGCAGCTTATCAGGGTCGGTTTGGGATGAAGCTTTCTTT. It encodes CASSLSGSVWDEAFF.

This clone showed up just a few times. This same CDR3 is encoded by further DNA sequences in the sample. The chain combines TRBV7-9 with TRBJ1-1, with 7 bases that match TRBD1. Germline V gene lookup returns CDR1 SEHNR and CDR2 FQNEAQ (reference sequence). CDR3 size: 14 residues. The J segment lost 0 bases and the V segment lost 3 bases, leaving 1 base of the junction unmatched. The CDR3 is CASSLGQLNTEAFF. The CDR3 nucleotides are TGTGCCAGCAGCTTGGGACAGCTGAACACTGAAGCTTTCTTT.

This clone was seen more than once but under ten times. An end of the junction differs from the germline gene, which may be a read error. The J gene is TRBJ1-2, the V gene TRBV7-9; D unresolved. Germline CDR1 SEHNR, CDR2 FQNEAQ (reference sequence). This CDR3 contains 15 residues. CDR3 in amino acids: CSSSLHQTEIYGYTF. In DNA, the CDR3 is TGTTCCAGCAGCTTACACCAAACAGAAATCTATGGCTACACCTTC.

This clone was seen just once. The chain uses TRBV10-2 and TRBJ2-2, with D uncertain. Trimming took off 3 bases at V and 6 bases at J, with 14 bases between the two ends. The length of the CDR3 is 15 residues. Germline loops: CDR1 WSHSY, CDR2 SAAADI. The CDR3: CASSEQSWWPGELFF. The DNA for the CDR3 is TGCGCCAGCAGTGAACAGAGTTGGTGGCCCGGGGAGCTGTTTTTT.

This clone appeared a few times. The chain couples TRBV5-1 to TRBJ2-7, with D perhaps matching TRBD1 (6 bases). The germline V gene has CDR1 SGHRS and CDR2 YFSETQ. This CDR3 region has 14 residues. The V gene lost 4 bases and the J gene lost 2 bases, with 13 bases spanning the gap. The DNA for the CDR3 is TGCGCCAGCAGCCCCCTGTGGGGGCCCTACGAGCAGTACTTC. Protein sequence: CASSPLWGPYEQYF.